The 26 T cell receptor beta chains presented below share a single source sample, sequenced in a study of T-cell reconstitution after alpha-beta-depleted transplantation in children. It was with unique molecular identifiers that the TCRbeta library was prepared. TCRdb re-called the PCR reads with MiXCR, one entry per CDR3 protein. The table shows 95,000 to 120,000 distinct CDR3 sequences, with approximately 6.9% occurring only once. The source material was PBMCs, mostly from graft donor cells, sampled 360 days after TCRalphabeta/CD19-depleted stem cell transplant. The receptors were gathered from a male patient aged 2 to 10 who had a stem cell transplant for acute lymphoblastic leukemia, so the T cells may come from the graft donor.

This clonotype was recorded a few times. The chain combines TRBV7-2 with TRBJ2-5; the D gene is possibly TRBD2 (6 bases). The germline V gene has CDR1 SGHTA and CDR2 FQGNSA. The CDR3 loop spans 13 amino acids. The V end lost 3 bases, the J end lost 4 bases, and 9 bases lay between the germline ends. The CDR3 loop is CASSFEGGETQYF. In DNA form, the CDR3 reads TGTGCCAGCAGCTTTGAGGGAGGAGAGACCCAGTACTTC.

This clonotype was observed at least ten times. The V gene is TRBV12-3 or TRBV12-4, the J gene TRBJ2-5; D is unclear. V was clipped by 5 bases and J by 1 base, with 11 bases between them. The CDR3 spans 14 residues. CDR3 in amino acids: CASSRHPPQETQYF. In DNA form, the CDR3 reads TGTGCCAGCAGTCGACACCCCCCCCAAGAGACCCAGTACTTC.

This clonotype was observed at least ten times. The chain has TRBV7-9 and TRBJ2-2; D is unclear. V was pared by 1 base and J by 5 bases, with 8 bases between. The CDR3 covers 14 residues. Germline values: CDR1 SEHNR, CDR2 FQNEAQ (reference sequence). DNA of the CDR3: TGTGCCAGCAGCTTAGACACGGCGACCGGGGAGCTGTTTTTT. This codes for CASSLDTATGELFF.

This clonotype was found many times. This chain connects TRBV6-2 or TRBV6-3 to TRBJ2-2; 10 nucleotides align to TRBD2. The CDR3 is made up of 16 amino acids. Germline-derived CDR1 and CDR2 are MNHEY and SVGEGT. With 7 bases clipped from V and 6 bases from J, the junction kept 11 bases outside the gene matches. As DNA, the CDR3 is TGTGCCAGCACCTACGCGGGACTAGCGCGGCCCGGGGAGCTGTTTTTT. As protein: CASTYAGLARPGELFF.

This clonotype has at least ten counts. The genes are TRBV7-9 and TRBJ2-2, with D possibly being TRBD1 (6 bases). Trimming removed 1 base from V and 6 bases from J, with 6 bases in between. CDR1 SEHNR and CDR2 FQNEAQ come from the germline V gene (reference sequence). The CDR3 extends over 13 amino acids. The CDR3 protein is CASSLEGAGELFF. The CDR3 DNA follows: TGTGCCAGCAGCTTAGAGGGGGCCGGGGAGCTGTTTTTT.

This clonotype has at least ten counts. CDR3 sequence reads: CASSHGGQPQHF. In DNA form, the CDR3 reads TGTGCCAGCAGCCATGGGGGCCAGCCCCAGCATTTT. The rearrangement links TRBV12-3 or TRBV12-4 to TRBJ1-5; possible D gene TRBD1, 6 bases. With 6 bases removed from V and 7 bases from J, the gap between germline ends came to 10 bases. The CDR3 length is 12 residues.

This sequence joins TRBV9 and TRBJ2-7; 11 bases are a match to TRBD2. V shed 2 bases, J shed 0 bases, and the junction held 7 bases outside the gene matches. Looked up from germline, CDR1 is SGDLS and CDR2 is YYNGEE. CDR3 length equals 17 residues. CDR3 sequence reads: CASSVNSLAGGSYEQYF. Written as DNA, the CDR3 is TGTGCCAGCAGCGTCAATTCTCTAGCGGGAGGCTCCTACGAGCAGTACTTC.

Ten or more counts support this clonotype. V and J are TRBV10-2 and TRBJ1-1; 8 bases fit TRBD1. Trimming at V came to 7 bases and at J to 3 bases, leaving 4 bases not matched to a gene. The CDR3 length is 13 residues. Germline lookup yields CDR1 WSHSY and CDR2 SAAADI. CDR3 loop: CASTDRGYTEAFF. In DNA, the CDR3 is TGCGCCAGCACCGACAGGGGATACACTGAAGCTTTCTTT.

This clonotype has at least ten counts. The CDR3 coding sequence is TGTGCCAGCAGTGAAGCGCTTTTCAGTCAAGAGACCCAGTACTTC. This translates into CASSEALFSQETQYF. J is TRBJ2-5 and V is TRBV2; D call uncertain. V was pared by 0 bases and J by 2 bases, with 10 bases between. The CDR3 spans 15 residues. CDR1 and CDR2 (germline): SNHLY, FYNNEI.

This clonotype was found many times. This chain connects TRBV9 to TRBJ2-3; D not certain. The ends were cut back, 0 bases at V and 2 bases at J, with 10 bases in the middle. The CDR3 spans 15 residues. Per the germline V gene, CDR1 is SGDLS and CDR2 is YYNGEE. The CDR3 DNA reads TGTGCCAGCAGCGTAGAAGGAACAGCCACAGATACGCAGTATTTT. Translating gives CASSVEGTATDTQYF.

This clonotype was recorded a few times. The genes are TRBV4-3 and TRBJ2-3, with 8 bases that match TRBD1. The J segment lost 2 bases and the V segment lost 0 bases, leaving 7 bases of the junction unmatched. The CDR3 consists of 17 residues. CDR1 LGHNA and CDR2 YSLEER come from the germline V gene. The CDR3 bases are TGCGCCAGCAGCCAAGATCCCGGGACAGGAGTCACAGATACGCAGTATTTT. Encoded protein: CASSQDPGTGVTDTQYF.

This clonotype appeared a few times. The CDR3 DNA follows: TGCGCCAGCAGCCAAACACAGAAGGCGCCCCAGCATTTT. Its translation is CASSQTQKAPQHF. The rearrangement uses TRBV4-3 and TRBJ1-5; D gene ambiguous. This CDR3 comprises 13 residues. Trimming cost V 2 bases and J 9 bases, with 11 bases left between them. CDR1 LGHNA and CDR2 YSLEER come from the germline V gene.

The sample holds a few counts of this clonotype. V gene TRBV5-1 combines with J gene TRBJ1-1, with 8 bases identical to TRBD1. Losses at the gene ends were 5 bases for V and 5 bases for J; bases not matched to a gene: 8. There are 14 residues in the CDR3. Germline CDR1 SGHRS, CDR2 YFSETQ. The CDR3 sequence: CASRDDRGWTEAFF. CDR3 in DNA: TGCGCCAGCAGAGATGACAGGGGCTGGACTGAAGCTTTCTTT.

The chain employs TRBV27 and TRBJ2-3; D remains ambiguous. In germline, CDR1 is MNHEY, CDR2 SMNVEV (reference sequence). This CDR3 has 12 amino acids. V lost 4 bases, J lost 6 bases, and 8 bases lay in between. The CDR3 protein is CASSSPLDTQYF. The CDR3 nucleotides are TGTGCCAGCAGTTCCCCCCTGGATACGCAGTATTTT.

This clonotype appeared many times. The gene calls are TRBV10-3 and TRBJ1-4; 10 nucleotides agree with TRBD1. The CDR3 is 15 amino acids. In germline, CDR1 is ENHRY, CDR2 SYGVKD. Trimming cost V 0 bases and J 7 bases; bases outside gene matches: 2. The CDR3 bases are TGTGCCATCAGTGAGTCTAGGACAGGGGGTGAAAAACTGTTTTTT. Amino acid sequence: CAISESRTGGEKLFF.

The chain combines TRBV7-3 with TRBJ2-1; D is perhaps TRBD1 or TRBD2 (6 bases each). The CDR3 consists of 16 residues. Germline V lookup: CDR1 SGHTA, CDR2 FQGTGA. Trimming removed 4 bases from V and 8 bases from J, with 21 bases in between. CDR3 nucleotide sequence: TGTGCCAGCAGCTCCTCCCCTAGGGGGGACCGCTATGAGCAGTTCTTC. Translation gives CASSSSPRGDRYEQFF.

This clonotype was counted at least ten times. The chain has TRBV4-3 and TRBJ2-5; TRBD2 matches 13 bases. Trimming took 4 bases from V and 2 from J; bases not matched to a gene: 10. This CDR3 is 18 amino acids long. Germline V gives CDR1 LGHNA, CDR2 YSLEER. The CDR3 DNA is TGCGCCAGCAGCCCCTGGGGACTAGCGGGATCTTTACAAGAGACCCAGTACTTC. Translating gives CASSPWGLAGSLQETQYF.

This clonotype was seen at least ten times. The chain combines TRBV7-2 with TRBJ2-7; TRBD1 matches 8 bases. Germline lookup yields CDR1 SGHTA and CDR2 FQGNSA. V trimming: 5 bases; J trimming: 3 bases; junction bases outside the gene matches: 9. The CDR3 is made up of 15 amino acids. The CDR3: CASSHPRTGRYEQYF. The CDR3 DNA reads TGTGCCAGCAGCCATCCCCGGACAGGGCGCTACGAGCAGTACTTC.

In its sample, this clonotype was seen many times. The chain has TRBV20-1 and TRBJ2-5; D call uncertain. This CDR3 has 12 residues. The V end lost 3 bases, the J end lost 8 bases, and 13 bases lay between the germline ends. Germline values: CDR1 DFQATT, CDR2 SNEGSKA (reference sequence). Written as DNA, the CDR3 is TGCAGTGCTAGCGACCCTTCGGAAACCCAGTACTTC. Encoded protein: CSASDPSETQYF.

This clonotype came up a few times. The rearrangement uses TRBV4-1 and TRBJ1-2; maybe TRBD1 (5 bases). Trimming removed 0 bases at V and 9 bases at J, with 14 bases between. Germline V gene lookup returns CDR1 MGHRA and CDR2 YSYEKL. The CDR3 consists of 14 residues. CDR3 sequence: CASSQEHTGRSYTF. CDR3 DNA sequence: TGCGCCAGCAGCCAAGAACATACAGGCAGAAGCTACACCTTC.

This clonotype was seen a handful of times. The CDR3 spells CASSYRDRTAYEQYF. Here the CDR3 DNA reads TGCGCCAGCAGCTACCGGGACAGGACTGCTTACGAGCAGTACTTC. The V gene is TRBV4-1, the J gene TRBJ2-7, with 8 bases identical to TRBD1. Germline CDR1 and CDR2: MGHRA and YSYEKL. V lost 5 bases and J lost 4; bases outside the gene matches: 10. The CDR3 has 15 amino acids.

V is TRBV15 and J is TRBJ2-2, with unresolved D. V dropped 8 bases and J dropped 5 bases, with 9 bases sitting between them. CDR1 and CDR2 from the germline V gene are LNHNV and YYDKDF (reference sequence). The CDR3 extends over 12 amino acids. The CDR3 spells CATFGPTGELFF. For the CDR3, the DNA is TGTGCCACCTTCGGGCCAACCGGGGAGCTGTTTTTT.

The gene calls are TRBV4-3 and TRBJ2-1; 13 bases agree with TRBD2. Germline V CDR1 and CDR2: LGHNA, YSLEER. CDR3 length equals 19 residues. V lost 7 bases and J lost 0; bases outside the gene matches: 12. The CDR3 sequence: CASNHILAGGPFSYNEQFF. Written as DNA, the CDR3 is TGCGCCAGCAATCACATACTAGCGGGAGGGCCATTCTCCTACAATGAGCAGTTCTTC.

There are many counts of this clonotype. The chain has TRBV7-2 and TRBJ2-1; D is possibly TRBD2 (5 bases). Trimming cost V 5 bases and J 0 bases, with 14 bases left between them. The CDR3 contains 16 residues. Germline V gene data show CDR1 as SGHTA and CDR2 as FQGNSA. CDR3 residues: CASSPTPAVSYNEQFF. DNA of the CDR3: TGTGCCAGCAGCCCTACTCCAGCGGTCTCCTACAATGAGCAGTTCTTC.

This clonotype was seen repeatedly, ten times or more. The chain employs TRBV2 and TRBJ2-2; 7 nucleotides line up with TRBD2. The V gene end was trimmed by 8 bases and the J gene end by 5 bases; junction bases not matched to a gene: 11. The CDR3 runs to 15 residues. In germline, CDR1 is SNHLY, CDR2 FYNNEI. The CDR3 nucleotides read TGTGCCAGCTCCAAATTAGCGGGCTTTACCGGGGAGCTGTTTTTT. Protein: CASSKLAGFTGELFF.

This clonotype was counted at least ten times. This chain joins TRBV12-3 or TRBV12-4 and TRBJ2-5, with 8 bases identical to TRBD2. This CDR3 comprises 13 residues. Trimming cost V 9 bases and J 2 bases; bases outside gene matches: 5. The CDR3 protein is CASSGVLQETQYF. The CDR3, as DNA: TGTGCCAGTAGCGGGGTATTACAAGAGACCCAGTACTTC.